This T cell receptor (delta chain) came from a study of Vδ1+ human thymocytes. Study-wide results and limits: Bulk data may be misread because of unexpected Vdelta2 sequences. Unlike peripheral blood Vdelta1+ controls, thymic delta-chain sequences included approximately 20% Vdelta2 and few Vdelta3. Thymic TRG and TRD repertoires appeared highly polyclonal, with Gaussian CDR3 length distributions.

RNA was extracted from the cells and then reverse transcribed. CDR3 amplicons came from multiplex PCR with pooled V-gene forward and constant-region reverse primers. TCRdb called clones anew from the multiplex PCR reads with CATT. The data hold roughly 50,000 delta-chain clones, with roughly 15% observed a single time. Thymocytes were sorted as CD3+ TCRVdelta1+ TCRVdelta2- after alphabeta T cell depletion. Comment on this clone: Its specificity is unknown.

V lost 0 bases, J lost 0 bases, and 26 bases lay in between. The CDR3 has 21 residues. Per germline, CDR1 TSWWSYY and CDR2 QGS. Sequenced input: Vdelta1+ gamma-delta thymocytes from the thymus. Subset defined: FACS-sorted CD3+ TCRalphabeta- TCRVdelta1+ TCRVdelta2- thymocytes. This rearrangement joins TRDV1 to TRDJ1, with D perhaps matching TRDD2 (5 bases). This TCR was recovered from a boy under two years old who had congenital heart surgery. CDR3 region: CALGELSSPSLLIPYTDKLIF. The CDR3 nucleotides are TGTGCTCTTGGGGAACTAAGTTCCCCCTCCCTACTAATCCCGTACACCGATAAACTCATCTTT.